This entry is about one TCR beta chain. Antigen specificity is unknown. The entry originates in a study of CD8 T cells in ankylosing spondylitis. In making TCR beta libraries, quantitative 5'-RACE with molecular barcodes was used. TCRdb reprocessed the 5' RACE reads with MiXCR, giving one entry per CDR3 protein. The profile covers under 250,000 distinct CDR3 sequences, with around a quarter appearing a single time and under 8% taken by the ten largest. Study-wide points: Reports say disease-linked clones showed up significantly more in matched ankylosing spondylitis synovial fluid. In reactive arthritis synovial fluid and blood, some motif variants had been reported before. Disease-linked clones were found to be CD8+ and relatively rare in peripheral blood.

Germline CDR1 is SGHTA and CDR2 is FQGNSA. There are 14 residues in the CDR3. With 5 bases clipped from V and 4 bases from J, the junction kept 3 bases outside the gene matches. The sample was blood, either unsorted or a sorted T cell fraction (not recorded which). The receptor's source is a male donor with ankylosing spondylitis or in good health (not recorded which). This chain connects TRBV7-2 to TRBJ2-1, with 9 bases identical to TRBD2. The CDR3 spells CASSETSGYNEQFF. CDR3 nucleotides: TGTGCCAGCAGCGAGACTAGCGGTTACAATGAGCAGTTCTTC.